The next 27 T cell receptor beta chains were all read from a single sample in a study of blood T cells in healthy people across ages (dated by TCRdb to between 2014 and 2017). The protocol used for the library was 5' RACE. Sequenced on an Illumina HiSeq 2500. A second roughly 7 to 11 cycle PCR used a sample-barcoded 5' primer and a J-beta primer mix. Using fastp trimming at Q25 and MiXCR clonotype assembly, TCRdb reanalyzed the public sequencing data and kept in-frame beta chains. Rows are combined by CDR3 protein, so each entry shows the most common genes and DNA. Here the sample has about 500,000 distinct CDR3 sequences; around 24% occur a single time. The ten largest clones capture just under 9% of the sample. A further study also used this sample, focusing on T cells of mothers and their children.

Material: blood. Every receptor here comes from a boy younger than 18 in good health.

This chain joins TRBV2 and TRBJ2-7, with 13 bases fitting TRBD2. With the DNA end fitting TRBJ2-5 better, the J assignment may be wrong. The CDR3 spans 16 residues. Germline V gene sequence: CDR1 SNHLY, CDR2 FYNNEI. CDR3: CASSGLAGGNQETQYF. CDR3 DNA sequence: TGTGCCAGCAGTGGACTAGCGGGGGGCAATCAAGAGACCCAGTACTTC.

This clonotype came up many times. V and J are TRBV18 and TRBJ1-2, with no clear D. CDR1 is KGHSH and CDR2 is LQKENI in the germline V gene. The CDR3 covers 13 residues. Trimming cost V 2 bases and J 3 bases, with 7 bases left between them. The DNA of the CDR3 is TGTGCCAGCTCACCAGGGGAGGACTATGGCTACACCTTC. Amino acids: CASSPGEDYGYTF.

A few counts support this clonotype. The J gene is TRBJ2-1, the V gene TRBV6-5; the D gene is possibly TRBD2 (6 bases). Germline assignment: CDR1 MNHEY and CDR2 SVGAGI. V was clipped by 5 bases and J by 6 bases, with 20 bases between them. CDR3 length: 16 residues. CDR3 sequence: CASSPTGAQSRNEQFF. The CDR3 nucleotides are TGTGCCAGCAGTCCCACGGGAGCACAATCACGCAATGAGCAGTTCTTC.

This clonotype was detected a few times. This sequence joins TRBV25-1 and TRBJ2-7; 7 bases map to TRBD2. There are 14 residues in the CDR3. Germline CDR1 reads MGHDK; CDR2 reads SYGVNS. V lost 5 bases, J lost 3 bases, and 7 bases stayed unmatched. The CDR3 DNA sequence: TGTGCCAGCAGTTCTAGCGGTCGACGCTACGAGCAGTACTTC. This gives the protein CASSSSGRRYEQYF.

The chain couples TRBV21-1 to TRBJ1-2; the table's TRBD1 call for D was not verified on the DNA. TRBV21-1 is a pseudogene segment. The CDR3 has 15 residues. The CDR3 DNA is TGTGCCAGCACTCGAGGGGCAGGGGGCATATATGGCTACACCTTC. Protein sequence: CASTRGAGGIYGYTF.

The chain combines TRBV9 with TRBJ2-1; possible D gene TRBD2, 6 bases. Germline V gives CDR1 SGDLS, CDR2 YYNGEE. V was clipped by 2 bases and J by 0 bases, with 15 bases between them. The CDR3 covers 17 residues. The CDR3 loop is CASSVLLAVCSYNEQFF. In DNA, the CDR3 is TGTGCCAGCAGCGTCCTTTTAGCGGTTTGCTCCTACAATGAGCAGTTCTTC.

This clonotype was observed a handful of times. The chain couples TRBV18 to TRBJ1-2, with 7 bases lining up with TRBD1. The trim removed 2 bases at V and 6 bases at J, leaving 9 bases unmatched. CDR3 length equals 15 residues. CDR1 and CDR2 (germline): KGHSH, LQKENI. In nucleotides, the CDR3 is TGTGCCAGCTCACCAATATCAGGGGGTGTGGATGGCTACACCTTC. It specifies CASSPISGGVDGYTF. Full variable domain (outside the CDR3, taken from reference TRBV18 and TRBJ1-2): NAGVMQNPRHLVRRRGQEARLRCSPMKGHSHVYWYRQLPEEGLKFMVYLQKENIIDESGMPKERFSAEFPKEGPSILRIQQVVRGDSAAYFCASSPISGGVDGYTFGSGTRLTVV.

Only a few counts were recorded for this clonotype. As DNA, the CDR3 is TGCAGCGCCGGGACTAGCGGGAGGGCGTATGCAGATACGCAGTATTTT. Translation gives CSAGTSGRAYADTQYF. This chain links TRBV29-1 with TRBJ2-3; 16 bases fit TRBD2. The CDR3 length is 16 residues. J gave up 4 bases and V 7 bases, and 8 bases lay outside the gene matches. Germline CDR1 and CDR2: SQVTM and ANQGSEA.

The chain joins TRBV28 to TRBJ2-4, with D maybe TRBD2 (5 bases). Trimming pared 1 base from V and 5 bases from J, leaving 15 bases between. The CDR3 extends over 16 amino acids. Germline-derived CDR1 and CDR2 are MDHEN and SYDVKM. CDR3 DNA sequence: TGTGCCAGCAGTTTATTAAGGTCGGGAAATGAAAACATTCAGTACTTC. Protein product: CASSLLRSGNENIQYF.

There are a few counts of this clonotype. The V call is TRBV7-9, the J call TRBJ2-5; 8 nucleotides align to TRBD2. TRBJ2-1 matches the DNA end more closely, so the J call is doubtful. The CDR3 runs to 16 residues. CDR1 is SEHNR and CDR2 is FQNEAQ in the germline V gene (reference sequence). The CDR3 sequence is CASSPSPGGPGNEQFF. CDR3 nucleotide sequence: TGTGCCAGCAGCCCGAGTCCGGGGGGGCCTGGCAATGAGCAGTTCTTC.

This clonotype was observed at least ten times. The gene calls are TRBV9 and TRBJ2-1; D is possibly TRBD2 (6 bases). The germline V gene encodes CDR1 SGDLS and CDR2 YYNGEE. The CDR3 is 16 amino acids. Trimming removed 0 bases at V and 6 bases at J, with 16 bases between. CDR3 DNA sequence: TGTGCCAGCAGCGTAGGTGGGAGCGGGTCTTTCAATGAGCAGTTCTTC. Encoded protein: CASSVGGSGSFNEQFF. Full variable domain (remainder filled in from reference TRBV9 and TRBJ2-1): DSGVTQTPKHLITATGQRVTLRCSPRSGDLSVYWYQQSLDQGLQFLIQYYNGEERAKGNILERFSAQQFPDLHSELNLSSLELGDSALYFCASSVGGSGSFNEQFFGPGTRLTVL.

The chain joins TRBV12-3 or TRBV12-4 to TRBJ2-7; 8 bases are a match to TRBD2. The CDR3 covers 14 residues. With V trimmed by 8 bases and J by 2 bases, 8 bases remained unmatched. The CDR3 DNA reads TGTGCCAGCGCAGAGGTAGCGGGACCCTACGAGCAGTACTTC. This encodes CASAEVAGPYEQYF.

This clonotype showed up just a few times. The chain carries TRBV4-1 and TRBJ1-4; weak D call: TRBD1 (6 bases). Germline CDR1 is MGHRA and CDR2 is YSYEKL. This CDR3 region has 16 residues. V shed 2 bases and J shed 8 bases, with 18 bases lying between them. CDR3 sequence (DNA): TGCGCCAGCAGCCAATCTGCCCTCCCCCAGGGGGAAAAACTGTTTTTT. It yields the protein CASSQSALPQGEKLFF.

The chain carries TRBV2 and TRBJ2-5, with a weak D call TRBD1 (6 bases). With the DNA end fitting TRBJ2-1 better, the J assignment may be wrong. The CDR3 is 12 amino acids. Germline V lookup: CDR1 SNHLY, CDR2 FYNNEI. The chain's CDR3 is CASSGQDREQFF. The CDR3 DNA reads as TGTGCCAGCAGTGGACAGGATCGGGAGCAGTTCTTC.

This chain's CDR3 is CASSQNRDVEAFF. In DNA form, the CDR3 reads TGCGCCAGCAGCCAAAACAGGGACGTTGAAGCTTTCTTT. The rearrangement links TRBV4-3 to TRBJ1-1; TRBD1 might be the D (6 bases). The CDR3 has 13 amino acids. Deletions cut 2 bases from V and 7 bases from J, with 11 bases between. Germline values: CDR1 LGHNA, CDR2 YSLEER.

The sample holds a few counts of this clonotype. The J gene is TRBJ2-7, the V gene TRBV11-2; 8 bases are shared with TRBD2. Germline loops: CDR1 SGHAT, CDR2 FQNNGV. The CDR3 length is 13 residues. The V segment lost 2 bases and the J segment 6 bases; nucleotides outside the gene matches: 3. The CDR3 loop is CASSLYAGGEQYF. The CDR3 DNA reads TGTGCCAGCAGCTTATATGCGGGAGGCGAGCAGTACTTC. Based on the CDR3 plus reference TRBV11-2 and TRBJ2-7, the full variable domain is EAGVAQSPRYKIIEKRQSVAFWCNPISGHATLYWYQQILGQGPKLLIQFQNNGVVDDSQLPKDRFSAERLKGVDSTLKIQPAKLEDSAVYLCASSLYAGGEQYFGPGTRLTVT.

CDR3 sequence reads: CASSQTGIYRTGELFF. The CDR3 nucleotides are TGTGCCAGCAGCCAAACTGGGATTTATCGGACCGGGGAGCTGTTTTTT. V usage is TRBV3-1 and J usage is TRBJ2-2; D gene uncertain. V was trimmed by 2 bases and J by 5 bases, leaving 15 bases between them. CDR3 length equals 16 residues. Looked up from germline, CDR1 is LGHDT and CDR2 is YNNKEL (reference sequence).

The chain recombines TRBV4-2 with TRBJ2-3, with D hard to call. CDR1 and CDR2 (germline): LGHNA, YNFKEQ. This CDR3 has 15 residues. Trimming shortened V by 4 bases and J by 4 bases, and 15 bases separated the two germline ends. The CDR3 loop reads CASSPPLKTSDTQYF. Written as DNA, the CDR3 is TGTGCCAGCAGCCCGCCTCTAAAGACGTCAGATACGCAGTATTTT.

V and J are TRBV6-1 and TRBJ1-1; D is ambiguous. CDR3 length: 13 residues. The germline gives CDR1 MNHNS, CDR2 SASEGT. The V and J ends lost 2 bases and 2 bases respectively, with 6 bases between them. CDR3 DNA: TGTGCCAGCAGTGAACAGTATAACACTGAAGCTTTCTTT. Translating it yields CASSEQYNTEAFF.

The chain joins TRBV5-1 to TRBJ2-7; tentatively, D is TRBD1 (5 bases). CDR3 length equals 15 residues. V was clipped by 5 bases and J by 0 bases, with 15 bases between them. The germline V gene encodes CDR1 SGHRS and CDR2 YFSETQ. DNA of the CDR3: TGCGCCAGCAGAAGCCCGACAGCGTCCTCCTACGAGCAGTACTTC. Amino acids: CASRSPTASSYEQYF.

This chain uses TRBV9 with TRBJ1-2, with D perhaps matching TRBD1 (5 bases). The CDR3 consists of 15 residues. V was cut by 5 bases and J by 2 bases, with 16 bases left in between. Per germline, CDR1 SGDLS and CDR2 YYNGEE. The CDR3 sequence: CASSPSGTVNYGYTF. DNA for the CDR3: TGTGCCAGCAGTCCTTCCGGGACGGTAAACTATGGCTACACCTTC.

This clonotype was observed a handful of times. This sequence joins TRBV7-9 and TRBJ2-5, with no clear D. Germline loops: CDR1 SEHNR, CDR2 FQNEAQ (reference sequence). V lost 1 base, J lost 0 bases, and 6 bases lay in between. The CDR3 is 14 amino acids. This CDR3 reads CASSLDEYQETQYF. In nucleotides, the CDR3 is TGTGCCAGCAGCTTAGACGAGTACCAAGAGACCCAGTACTTC.

This clonotype was observed a handful of times. This chain uses TRBV18 with TRBJ1-1; the D gene is possibly TRBD1 (5 bases). CDR3 length: 14 residues. Germline CDR1 reads KGHSH; CDR2 reads LQKENI. V gave up 0 bases and J gave up 4 bases, with 9 bases separating them. CDR3 residues: CASSPPFGGTEAFF. In nucleotides, the CDR3 is TGTGCCAGCTCACCACCGTTTGGGGGCACTGAAGCTTTCTTT.

This clonotype turned up a few times. The chain recombines TRBV28 with TRBJ2-7; weak D call: TRBD1 (5 bases). Trimming took 4 bases from V and 2 from J, leaving 9 bases between them. This CDR3 has 13 amino acids. Germline V gene lookup returns CDR1 MDHEN and CDR2 SYDVKM. The CDR3 nucleotides read TGTGCCAGCAGTTACCCAGGGCCCTACGAGCAGTACTTC. Translated: CASSYPGPYEQYF. Full variable domain (rest looked up from reference TRBV28 and TRBJ2-7): DVKVTQSSRYLVKRTGEKVFLECVQDMDHENMFWYRQDPGLGLRLIYFSYDVKMKEKGDIPEGYSVSREKKERFSLILESASTNQTSMYLCASSYPGPYEQYFGPGTRLTVT.

The genes are TRBV10-3 and TRBJ1-1, with D perhaps TRBD1 (6 bases). CDR1 is ENHRY, CDR2 SYGVKD, per germline. Between the trimmed V and J ends, which lost 1 base and 6 bases, there was a span of 9 bases. This CDR3 region has 13 residues. CDR3 protein: CAISELGGPEAFF. CDR3 nucleotide sequence: TGTGCCATCAGTGAGTTGGGGGGCCCTGAAGCTTTCTTT.

This clonotype was seen repeatedly, ten times or more. The V gene is TRBV7-8, the J gene TRBJ2-7; D remains unclear. Germline V gives CDR1 SGHVS, CDR2 FQNEAQ. This CDR3 contains 12 residues. V dropped 2 bases and J dropped 3 bases, with 5 bases sitting between them. Here the CDR3 reads CASSLSDYEQYF. CDR3 bases: TGTGCCAGCAGCTTATCGGACTACGAGCAGTACTTC. The variable domain in full, completed from reference TRBV7-8 and TRBJ2-7, reads GAGVSQSPRYKVAKRGQDVALRCDPISGHVSLFWYQQALGQGPEFLTYFQNEAQLDKSGLPSDRFFAERPEGSVSTLKIQRTQQEDSAVYLCASSLSDYEQYFGPGTRLTVT.

This clonotype was seen a handful of times. J is TRBJ2-5 and V is TRBV7-2; the match to TRBD2 covers 7 bases. This CDR3 spans 17 amino acids. Trimming cost V 5 bases and J 4 bases; bases outside gene matches: 16. Germline CDR1 and CDR2: SGHTA and FQGNSA. CDR3 DNA: TGTGCCAGCAGCGGAATTCGAGGGCGGGAGACGGTAGAGACCCAGTACTTC. Translation gives CASSGIRGRETVETQYF.